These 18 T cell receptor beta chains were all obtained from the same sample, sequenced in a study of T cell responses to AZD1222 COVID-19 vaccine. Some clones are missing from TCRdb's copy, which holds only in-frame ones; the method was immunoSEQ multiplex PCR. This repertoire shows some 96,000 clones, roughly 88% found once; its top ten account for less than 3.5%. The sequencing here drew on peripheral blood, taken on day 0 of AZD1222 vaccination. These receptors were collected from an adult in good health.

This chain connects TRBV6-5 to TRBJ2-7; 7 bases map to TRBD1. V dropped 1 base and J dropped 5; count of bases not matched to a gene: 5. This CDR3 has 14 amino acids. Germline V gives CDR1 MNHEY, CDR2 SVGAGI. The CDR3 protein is CASSYYRGSHEQYF. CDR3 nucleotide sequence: TGTGCCAGCAGTTACTACAGGGGATCCCACGAGCAGTACTTC.

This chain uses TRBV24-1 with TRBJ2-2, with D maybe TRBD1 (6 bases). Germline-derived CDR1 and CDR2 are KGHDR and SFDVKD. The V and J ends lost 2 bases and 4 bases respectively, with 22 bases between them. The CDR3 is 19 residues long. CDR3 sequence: CATSDSRVNTGTVTGELFF. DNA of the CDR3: TGTGCCACCAGTGATTCGAGGGTAAATACAGGGACGGTCACCGGGGAGCTGTTTTTT.

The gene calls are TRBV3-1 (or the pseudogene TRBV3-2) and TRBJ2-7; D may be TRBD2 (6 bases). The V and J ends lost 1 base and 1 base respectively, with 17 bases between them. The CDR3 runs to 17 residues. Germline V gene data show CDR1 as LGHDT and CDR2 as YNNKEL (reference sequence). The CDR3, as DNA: TGTGCCAGCAGCCAAGTTTTAGGAGGGCCAAGATCCTACGAGCAGTACTTC. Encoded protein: CASSQVLGGPRSYEQYF.

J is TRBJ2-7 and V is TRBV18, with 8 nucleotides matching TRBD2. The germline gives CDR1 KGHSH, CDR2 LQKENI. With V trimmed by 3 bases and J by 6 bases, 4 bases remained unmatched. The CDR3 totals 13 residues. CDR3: CASSPSGRGEQYF. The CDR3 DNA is TGTGCCAGCTCACCCAGCGGGAGAGGCGAGCAGTACTTC.

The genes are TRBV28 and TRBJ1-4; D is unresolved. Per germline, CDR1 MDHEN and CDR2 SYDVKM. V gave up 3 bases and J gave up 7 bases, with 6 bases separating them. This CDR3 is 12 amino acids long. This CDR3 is CASSLISEKLFF. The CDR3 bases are TGTGCCAGCAGTTTGATTTCTGAAAAACTGTTTTTT.

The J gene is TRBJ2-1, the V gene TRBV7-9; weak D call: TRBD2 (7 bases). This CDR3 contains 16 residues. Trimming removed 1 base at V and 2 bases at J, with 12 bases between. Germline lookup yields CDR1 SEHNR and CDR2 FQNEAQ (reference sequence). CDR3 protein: CASSLGRGAPYNEQFF. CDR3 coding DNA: TGTGCCAGCAGCTTAGGTCGGGGGGCTCCCTACAATGAGCAGTTCTTC.

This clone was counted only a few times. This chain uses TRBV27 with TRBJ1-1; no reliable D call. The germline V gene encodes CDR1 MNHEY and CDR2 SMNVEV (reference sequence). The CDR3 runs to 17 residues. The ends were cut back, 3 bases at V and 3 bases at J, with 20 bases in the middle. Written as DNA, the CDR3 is TGTGCCAGCAGTTTCTCACCCCCCCGGATGGGTGACACTGAAGCTTTCTTT. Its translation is CASSFSPPRMGDTEAFF.

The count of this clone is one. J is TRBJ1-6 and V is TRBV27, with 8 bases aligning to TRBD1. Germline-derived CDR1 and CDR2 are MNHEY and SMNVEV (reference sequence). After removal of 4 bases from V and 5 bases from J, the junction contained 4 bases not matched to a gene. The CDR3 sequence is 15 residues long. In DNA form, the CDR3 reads TGTGCCAGCAGTTCTAGGACAGGGAATAATTCACCCCTCCACTTT. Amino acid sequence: CASSSRTGNNSPLHF.

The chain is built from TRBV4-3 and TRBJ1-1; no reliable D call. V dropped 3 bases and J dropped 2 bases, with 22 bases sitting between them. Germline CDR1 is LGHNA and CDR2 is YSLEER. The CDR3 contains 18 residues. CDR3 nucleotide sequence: TGCGCCAGCAGCCAGCGATTATTAGGACGGATTGATAACACTGAAGCTTTCTTT. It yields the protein CASSQRLLGRIDNTEAFF.

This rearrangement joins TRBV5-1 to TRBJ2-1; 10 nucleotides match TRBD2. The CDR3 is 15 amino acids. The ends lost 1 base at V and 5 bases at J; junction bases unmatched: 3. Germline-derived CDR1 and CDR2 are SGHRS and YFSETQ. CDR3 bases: TGCGCCAGCAGCTTGACTAGCGGGGCAAACAATGAGCAGTTCTTC. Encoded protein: CASSLTSGANNEQFF.

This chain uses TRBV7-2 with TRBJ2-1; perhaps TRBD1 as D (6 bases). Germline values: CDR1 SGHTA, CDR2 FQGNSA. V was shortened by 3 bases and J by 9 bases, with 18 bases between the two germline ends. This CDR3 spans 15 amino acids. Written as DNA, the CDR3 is TGTGCCAGCAGCTTGAGGGTGGTGGGGGCCTCTGAGCAGTTCTTC. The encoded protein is CASSLRVVGASEQFF.

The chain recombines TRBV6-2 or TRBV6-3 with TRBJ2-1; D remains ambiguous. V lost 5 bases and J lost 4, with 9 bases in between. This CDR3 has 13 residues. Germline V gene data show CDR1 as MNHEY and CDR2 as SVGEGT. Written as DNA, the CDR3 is TGTGCCAGCAGTGCTGGGCCTTACAATGAGCAGTTCTTC. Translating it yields CASSAGPYNEQFF.

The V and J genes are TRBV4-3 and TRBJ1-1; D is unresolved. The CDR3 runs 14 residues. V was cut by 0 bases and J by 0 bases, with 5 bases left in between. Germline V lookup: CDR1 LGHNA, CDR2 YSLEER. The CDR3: CASSQDTVNTEAFF. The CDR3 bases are TGCGCCAGCAGCCAAGATACCGTGAACACTGAAGCTTTCTTT.

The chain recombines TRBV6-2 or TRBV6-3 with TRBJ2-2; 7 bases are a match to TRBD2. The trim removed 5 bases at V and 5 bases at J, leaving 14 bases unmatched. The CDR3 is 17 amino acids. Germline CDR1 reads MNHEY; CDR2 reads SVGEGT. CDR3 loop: CASSPIRGEKGTGELFF. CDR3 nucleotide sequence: TGTGCCAGCAGTCCCATTCGGGGGGAGAAAGGGACCGGGGAGCTGTTTTTT.

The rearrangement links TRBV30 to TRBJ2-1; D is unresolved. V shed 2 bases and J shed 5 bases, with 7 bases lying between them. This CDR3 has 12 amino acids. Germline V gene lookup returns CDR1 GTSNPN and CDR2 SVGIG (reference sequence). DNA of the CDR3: TGTGCCTGGAGTTTAAGAGACAATGAGCAGTTCTTC. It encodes CAWSLRDNEQFF.

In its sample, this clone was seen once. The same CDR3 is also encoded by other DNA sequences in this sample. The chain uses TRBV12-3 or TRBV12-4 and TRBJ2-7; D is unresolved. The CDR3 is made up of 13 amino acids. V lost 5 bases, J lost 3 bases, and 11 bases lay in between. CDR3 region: CASSRDRNYEQYF. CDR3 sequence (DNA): TGTGCCAGCAGTAGAGACCGTAACTACGAGCAGTACTTC.

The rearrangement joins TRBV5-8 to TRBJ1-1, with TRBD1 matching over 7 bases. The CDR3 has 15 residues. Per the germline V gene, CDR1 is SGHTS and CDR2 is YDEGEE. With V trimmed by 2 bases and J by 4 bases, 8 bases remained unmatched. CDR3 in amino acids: CASSFHDREVTEAFF. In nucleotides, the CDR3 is TGTGCCAGCAGCTTTCACGACAGGGAGGTCACTGAAGCTTTCTTT.

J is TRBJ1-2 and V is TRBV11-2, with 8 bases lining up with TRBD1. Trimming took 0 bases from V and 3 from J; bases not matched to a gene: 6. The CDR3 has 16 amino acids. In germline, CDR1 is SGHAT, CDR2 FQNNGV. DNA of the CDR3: TGTGCCAGCAGCTTAGACCGGGCAGGGGGCCACTATGGCTACACCTTC. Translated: CASSLDRAGGHYGYTF.